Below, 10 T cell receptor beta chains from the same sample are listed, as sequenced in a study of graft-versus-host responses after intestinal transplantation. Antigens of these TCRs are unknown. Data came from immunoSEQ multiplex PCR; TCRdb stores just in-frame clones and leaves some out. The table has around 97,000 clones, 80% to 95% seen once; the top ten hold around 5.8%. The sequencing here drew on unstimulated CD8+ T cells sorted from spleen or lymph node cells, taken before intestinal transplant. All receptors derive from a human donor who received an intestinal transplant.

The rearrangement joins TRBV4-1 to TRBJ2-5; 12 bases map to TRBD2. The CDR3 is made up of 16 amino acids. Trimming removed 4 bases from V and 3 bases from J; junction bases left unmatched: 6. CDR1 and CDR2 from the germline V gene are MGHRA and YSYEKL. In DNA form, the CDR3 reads TGCGCCAGCAGCCGACTAGCGGGAGTTTACGAAGAGACCCAGTACTTC. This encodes CASSRLAGVYEETQYF.

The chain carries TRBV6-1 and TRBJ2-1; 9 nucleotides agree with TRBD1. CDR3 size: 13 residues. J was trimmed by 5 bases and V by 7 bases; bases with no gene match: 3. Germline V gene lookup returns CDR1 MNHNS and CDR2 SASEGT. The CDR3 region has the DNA TGTGCCAGCACCGGGGACAGGGACAATGAGCAGTTCTTC. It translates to CASTGDRDNEQFF.

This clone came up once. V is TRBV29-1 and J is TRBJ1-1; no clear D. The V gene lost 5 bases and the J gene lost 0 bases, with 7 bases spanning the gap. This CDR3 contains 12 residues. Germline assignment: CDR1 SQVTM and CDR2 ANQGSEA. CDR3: CSVSEMNTEAFF. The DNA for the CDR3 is TGCAGCGTTTCAGAGATGAACACTGAAGCTTTCTTT.

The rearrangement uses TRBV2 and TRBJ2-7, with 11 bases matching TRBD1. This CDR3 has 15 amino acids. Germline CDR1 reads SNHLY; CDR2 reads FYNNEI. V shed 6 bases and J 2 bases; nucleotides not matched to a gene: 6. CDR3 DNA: TGTGCCAGCAGGCCCGGGACAGGGGGAACCTACGAGCAGTACTTC. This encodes CASRPGTGGTYEQYF.

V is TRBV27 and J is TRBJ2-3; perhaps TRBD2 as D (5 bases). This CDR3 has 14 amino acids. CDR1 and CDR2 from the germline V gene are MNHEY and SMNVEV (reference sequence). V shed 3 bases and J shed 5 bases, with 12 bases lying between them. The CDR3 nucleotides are TGTGCCAGCAGTTTTGGACTCTTGATAGATACGCAGTATTTT. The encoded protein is CASSFGLLIDTQYF.

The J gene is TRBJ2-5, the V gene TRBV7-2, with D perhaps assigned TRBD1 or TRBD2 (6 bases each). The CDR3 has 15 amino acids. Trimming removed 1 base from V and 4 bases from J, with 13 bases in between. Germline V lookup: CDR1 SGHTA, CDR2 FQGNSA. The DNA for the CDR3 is TGTGCCAGCAGCTTAGGGGGAGGAGGGGGAGAGACCCAGTACTTC. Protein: CASSLGGGGGETQYF.

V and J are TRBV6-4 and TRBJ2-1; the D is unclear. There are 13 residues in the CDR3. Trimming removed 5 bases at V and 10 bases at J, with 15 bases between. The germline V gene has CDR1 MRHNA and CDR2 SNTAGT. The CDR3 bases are TGTGCCAGCAGTAGAGTTTACGGTGGGGAGCAGTTCTTC. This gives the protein CASSRVYGGEQFF.

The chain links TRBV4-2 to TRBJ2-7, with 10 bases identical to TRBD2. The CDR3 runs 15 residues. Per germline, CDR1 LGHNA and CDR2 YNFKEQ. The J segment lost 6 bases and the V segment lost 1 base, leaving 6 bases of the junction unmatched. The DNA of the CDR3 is TGTGCCAGCAGCCAAGGGACTAGCGGAGAGGGCGAGCAGTACTTC. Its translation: CASSQGTSGEGEQYF.

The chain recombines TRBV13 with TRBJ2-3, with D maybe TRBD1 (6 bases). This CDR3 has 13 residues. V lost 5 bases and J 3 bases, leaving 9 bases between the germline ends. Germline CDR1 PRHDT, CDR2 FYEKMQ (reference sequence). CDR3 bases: TGTGCCAGCAGCCCCGGGACAACAGATACGCAGTATTTT. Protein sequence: CASSPGTTDTQYF.

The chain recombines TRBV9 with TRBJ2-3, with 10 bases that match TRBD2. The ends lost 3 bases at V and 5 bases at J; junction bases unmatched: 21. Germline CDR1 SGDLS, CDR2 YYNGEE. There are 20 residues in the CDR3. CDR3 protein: CASSATSKREGPFKQDTQYF. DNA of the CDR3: TGTGCCAGCAGCGCGACCTCTAAGCGGGAGGGCCCGTTTAAACAAGATACGCAGTATTTT.